What follows are 3 T cell receptor beta chains derived from one specimen sequenced in a study of graft-versus-host responses after intestinal transplantation. Repertoires were generated with immunoSEQ multiplex PCR, while TCRdb's copy carries only in-frame clones and drops some. The data hold fewer than 45,000 clones, with 91% observed a single time. The source material was PBMCs, sampled 524 days after transplant. The receptors stem from a human patient who received an intestinal transplant, so some T cells may come from the graft donor.

V gene TRBV5-1 combines with J gene TRBJ1-4; D is uncertain. V dropped 4 bases and J dropped 5 bases, with 9 bases sitting between them. Germline V CDR1 and CDR2: SGHRS, YFSETQ. The CDR3 loop spans 13 amino acids. CDR3 amino acids: CASSLVLNEKLFF. For the CDR3, the DNA is TGCGCCAGCAGCCTCGTCCTGAATGAAAAACTGTTTTTT.

The chain employs TRBV5-1 and TRBJ1-1, with a possible D match to TRBD1 (6 bases). The length of the CDR3 is 13 residues. Germline V gene lookup returns CDR1 SGHRS and CDR2 YFSETQ. Trimming removed 2 bases at V and 4 bases at J, with 9 bases between. CDR3 nucleotides: TGCGCCAGCAGCTTAGGGGGAACCACTGAAGCTTTCTTT. This translates into CASSLGGTTEAFF.

This clone has only one observation. The chain couples TRBV9 to TRBJ2-1; 13 bases match TRBD2. V gave up 4 bases and J gave up 0 bases; unmatched junction bases: 4. In germline, CDR1 is SGDLS, CDR2 YYNGEE. The CDR3 sequence is 17 residues long. The CDR3 spells CASSPGTSGISYNEQFF. DNA for the CDR3: TGTGCCAGCAGCCCCGGGACTAGCGGGATCTCCTACAATGAGCAGTTCTTC.